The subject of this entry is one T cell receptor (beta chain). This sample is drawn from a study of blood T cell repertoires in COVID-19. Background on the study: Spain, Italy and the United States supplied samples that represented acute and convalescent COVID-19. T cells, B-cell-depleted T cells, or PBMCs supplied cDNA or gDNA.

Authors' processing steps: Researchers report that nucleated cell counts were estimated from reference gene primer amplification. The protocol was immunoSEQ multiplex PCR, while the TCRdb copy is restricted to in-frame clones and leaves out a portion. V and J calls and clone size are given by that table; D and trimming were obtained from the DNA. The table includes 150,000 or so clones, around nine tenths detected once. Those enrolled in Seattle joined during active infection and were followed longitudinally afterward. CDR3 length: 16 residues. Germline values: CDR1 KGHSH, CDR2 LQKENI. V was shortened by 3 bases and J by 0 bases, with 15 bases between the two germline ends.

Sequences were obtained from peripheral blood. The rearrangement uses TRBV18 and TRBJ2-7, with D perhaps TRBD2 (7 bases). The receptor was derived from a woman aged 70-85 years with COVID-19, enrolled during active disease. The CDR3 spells CASSPVGGTSSYEQYF. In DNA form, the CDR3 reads TGTGCCAGCTCACCGGTGGGGGGGACATCCTCCTACGAGCAGTACTTC.